Following are 25 T cell receptor beta chains from one sample sequenced in a study of T-cell reconstitution after alpha-beta-depleted transplantation in children. A library of TCRbeta sequences, prepared with unique molecular identifiers, was generated. From the PCR reads, TCRdb called clonotypes with MiXCR, one entry per CDR3 protein. This repertoire shows more than 150,000 distinct CDR3 sequences, approximately 6.8% found once; its top ten account for roughly 3%. Specimen: PBMCs from the stem cell graft donor, collected from the stem cell graft. The origin of the receptors is a human donor who donated a stem cell graft to a child with Wiskott-Aldrich syndrome.

This clonotype came up many times. V gene TRBV29-1 combines with J gene TRBJ1-1; D is possibly TRBD1 (6 bases). Trimming took 7 bases from V and 9 from J, leaving 15 bases between them. This CDR3 region has 11 residues. Per germline, CDR1 SQVTM and CDR2 ANQGSEA. The CDR3 sequence: CSGQRTEKAFF. In nucleotides, the CDR3 is TGCAGCGGACAGCGGACAGAGAAAGCTTTCTTT.

This clonotype was observed many times. The chain recombines TRBV12-3 or TRBV12-4 with TRBJ1-2, with 8 bases aligning to TRBD1. V gave up 5 bases and J gave up 6 bases; unmatched junction bases: 5. The CDR3 runs 13 residues. The CDR3 spells CASSTDRVDGYTF. DNA of the CDR3: TGTGCCAGCAGTACGGACAGGGTCGATGGCTACACCTTC.

The table lists this clonotype with a count of one. A clone one base away is much larger, so this may be a read error. The chain is built from TRBV7-2 and TRBJ2-5; 11 positions agree with TRBD2. This CDR3 comprises 14 residues. J was trimmed by 5 bases and V by 9 bases; bases with no gene match: 8. CDR1 is SGHTA and CDR2 is FQGNSA in the germline V gene. CDR3 sequence reads: CASRIAGGDETQYF. The CDR3 region has the DNA TGTGCCAGTAGAATAGCGGGGGGGGATGAGACCCAGTACTTC.

In its sample, this clonotype was seen a few times. This chain connects TRBV5-1 to TRBJ2-7; perhaps TRBD2 as D (6 bases). The germline CDR1 and CDR2 sequences are SGHRS and YFSETQ. The CDR3 has 16 amino acids. Deletions cut 0 bases from V and 0 bases from J, with 13 bases between. CDR3 DNA sequence: TGCGCCAGCAGCTTGGCGGGACTTCTCGACTCCTACGAGCAGTACTTC. Residues: CASSLAGLLDSYEQYF.

This clonotype was observed at least ten times. This chain uses TRBV9 with TRBJ2-1; D ambiguous. CDR1 and CDR2 from the germline V gene are SGDLS and YYNGEE. Trimming shortened V by 0 bases and J by 6 bases, and 13 bases separated the two germline ends. The CDR3 totals 15 residues. CDR3 residues: CASSVGIGVINEQFF. The CDR3 nucleotides read TGTGCCAGCAGCGTAGGGATCGGAGTTATCAATGAGCAGTTCTTC.

The table lists this clonotype with many counts. The gene calls are TRBV5-1 and TRBJ2-1; D perhaps matches TRBD1 (5 bases). Trimming removed 1 base from V and 8 bases from J, with 19 bases in between. Germline V gives CDR1 SGHRS, CDR2 YFSETQ. The CDR3 loop spans 16 amino acids. CDR3 in amino acids: CASSLFQGIGFDEQFF. CDR3 nucleotides: TGCGCCAGCAGCTTGTTCCAGGGTATTGGTTTCGATGAGCAGTTCTTC.

This clonotype was counted at least ten times. The V gene is TRBV7-8, the J gene TRBJ2-7; unclear D gene. The CDR3 spans 16 residues. Trimming left V 1 base short and J 4 bases short, with 17 bases between. CDR1 is SGHVS, CDR2 FQNEAQ, per germline. CDR3: CASSLETRSSLYEQYF. The DNA of the CDR3 is TGTGCCAGCAGCTTAGAGACAAGGAGTTCCTTGTACGAGCAGTACTTC. Full variable domain (rest looked up from reference TRBV7-8 and TRBJ2-7): GAGVSQSPRYKVAKRGQDVALRCDPISGHVSLFWYQQALGQGPEFLTYFQNEAQLDKSGLPSDRFFAERPEGSVSTLKIQRTQQEDSAVYLCASSLETRSSLYEQYFGPGTRLTVT.

This clonotype was seen many times. V usage is TRBV12-3 or TRBV12-4 and J usage is TRBJ2-1, with TRBD2 identical over 13 bases. This CDR3 is built from 15 residues. Trimming removed 8 bases from V and 4 bases from J; junction bases left unmatched: 5. The DNA of the CDR3 is TGTGCCAGCGGCCAGGGACTAGCGGGATACAATGAGCAGTTCTTC. It specifies CASGQGLAGYNEQFF.

This clonotype was observed many times. V and J are TRBV11-2 and TRBJ2-2, with TRBD2 identical over 9 bases. V trimming: 5 bases; J trimming: 8 bases; junction bases outside the gene matches: 9. The CDR3 runs 15 residues. CDR1 is SGHAT and CDR2 is FQNNGV in the germline V gene. The CDR3 spells CASSQAGGVSGELFF. The CDR3 DNA sequence: TGTGCCAGCAGCCAAGCGGGAGGAGTTTCTGGGGAGCTGTTTTTT.

This clonotype appeared many times. This chain connects TRBV29-1 to TRBJ2-3; TRBD2 agrees at 9 bases. Germline assignment: CDR1 SQVTM and CDR2 ANQGSEA. Trimming removed 5 bases from V and 0 bases from J; junction bases left unmatched: 6. The CDR3 spans 15 residues. CDR3 in amino acids: CSVPSSGVSTDTQYF. The CDR3 nucleotides read TGCAGCGTTCCATCTAGCGGGGTTAGCACAGATACGCAGTATTTT.

This clonotype was observed many times. The chain is built from TRBV6-5 and TRBJ1-2, with D uncertain. Germline V gene sequence: CDR1 MNHEY, CDR2 SVGAGI. The CDR3 length is 14 residues. The germline V and J ends were trimmed by 0 bases and 2 bases, with 7 bases remaining between them. CDR3 nucleotide sequence: TGTGCCAGCAGTTACTCGTCAGAGAACTATGGCTACACCTTC. It specifies CASSYSSENYGYTF.

This clonotype was counted ten times or more. The chain joins TRBV24-1 to TRBJ2-3; D call uncertain. This CDR3 comprises 12 residues. Germline assignment: CDR1 KGHDR and CDR2 SFDVKD. The germline V and J ends were trimmed by 5 bases and 4 bases, with 6 bases remaining between them. CDR3 nucleotides: TGTGCCACCAGTGTTCAGTCAGATACGCAGTATTTT. It translates to CATSVQSDTQYF.

There are many counts of this clonotype. The chain couples TRBV4-3 to TRBJ1-1, with no clear D. The CDR3 consists of 13 residues. The germline gives CDR1 LGHNA, CDR2 YSLEER. V gave up 5 bases and J gave up 3 bases, with 10 bases separating them. The CDR3 is CASSKIRDTEAFF. The CDR3 DNA follows: TGCGCCAGCAGCAAAATTAGAGACACTGAAGCTTTCTTT.

The table lists this clonotype with a few counts. The chain recombines TRBV11-2 with TRBJ2-3, with D unresolved. Germline CDR1 SGHAT, CDR2 FQNNGV. Trimming took off 6 bases at V and 1 base at J, with 20 bases between the two ends. This CDR3 comprises 17 residues. The chain's CDR3 is CASRLIGRALGTDTQYF. CDR3 in DNA: TGTGCCAGCAGGCTCATTGGTCGCGCGCTCGGCACAGATACGCAGTATTTT.

The sample holds many counts of this clonotype. V is TRBV6-5 and J is TRBJ2-7; no reliable D call. Trimming shortened V by 8 bases and J by 4 bases, and 12 bases separated the two germline ends. Germline V gene lookup returns CDR1 MNHEY and CDR2 SVGAGI. The CDR3 spans 12 residues. The CDR3 here is CASSSEPYEQYF. The CDR3 DNA is TGTGCCAGCTCGTCCGAGCCTTACGAGCAGTACTTC.

This clonotype has a count of ten or more. The chain has TRBV9 and TRBJ2-2, with TRBD1 matching 10 bases. Germline V gene data show CDR1 as SGDLS and CDR2 as YYNGEE. Germline trimming cut 4 bases from V and 4 bases from J; bases unmatched to any gene: 4. The CDR3 totals 15 residues. DNA for the CDR3: TGTGCCAGCAGCTCCAGGACAGGGGGCACCGGGGAGCTGTTTTTT. Translated: CASSSRTGGTGELFF.

This clonotype was picked up many times. The chain carries TRBV20-1 and TRBJ2-4; D is undetermined. Germline V gene sequence: CDR1 DFQATT, CDR2 SNEGSKA (reference sequence). The CDR3 sequence is 15 residues long. The V end was cut by 6 bases, the J end by 0 bases, with 15 bases between. The DNA for the CDR3 is TGCAGTGCCCTAGTCCAACTGGGAGCCAAAAACATTCAGTACTTC. This gives the protein CSALVQLGAKNIQYF.

This clonotype was counted at least ten times. The rearrangement joins TRBV20-1 to TRBJ1-1; D might be TRBD1 (6 bases). V was pared by 3 bases and J by 0 bases, with 14 bases between. The CDR3 has 15 amino acids. CDR1 is DFQATT, CDR2 SNEGSKA, per germline (reference sequence). This CDR3 is CSARGAAGLNTEAFF. CDR3 nucleotide sequence: TGCAGTGCTAGGGGGGCGGCGGGTCTGAACACTGAAGCTTTCTTT.

This clonotype was counted many times. The rearrangement uses TRBV6-1 and TRBJ2-7; perhaps D is TRBD1 or TRBD2 (5 bases each). This CDR3 has 15 residues. Germline V lookup: CDR1 MNHNS, CDR2 SASEGT. Trimming shortened V by 6 bases and J by 3 bases, and 18 bases separated the two germline ends. The CDR3 region is CASRGVGVGFYEQYF. In DNA, the CDR3 is TGTGCCAGCAGGGGGGTCGGGGTAGGTTTCTACGAGCAGTACTTC.

The chain couples TRBV6-2 or TRBV6-3 to TRBJ2-1; 8 bases fit TRBD2. Germline CDR1 and CDR2: MNHEY and SVGEGT. The J segment lost 9 bases and the V segment lost 10 bases, leaving 11 bases of the junction unmatched. This CDR3 has 13 amino acids. The CDR3 here is CATTPGGAGEQFF. The DNA of the CDR3 is TGTGCCACCACGCCGGGGGGGGCAGGTGAGCAGTTCTTC.

This clonotype was found a few times. The CDR3 DNA is TGTGCCTGGAGCATACCCAAGGCAGCCACTGAAGCTTTCTTT. It encodes CAWSIPKAATEAFF. This chain connects TRBV30 to TRBJ1-1; D gene uncertain. This CDR3 spans 14 amino acids. The germline CDR1 and CDR2 sequences are GTSNPN and SVGIG (reference sequence). V dropped 3 bases and J dropped 4 bases, with 15 bases sitting between them.

This clonotype was found many times. The chain links TRBV6-2 or TRBV6-3 to TRBJ1-5; no definite D call. The germline CDR1 and CDR2 sequences are MNHEY and SVGEGT. The CDR3 runs to 12 residues. Trimming shortened V by 5 bases and J by 2 bases, and 4 bases separated the two germline ends. In DNA, the CDR3 is TGTGCCAGCAGTCTTCGCAATCAGCCCCAGCATTTT. Translation: CASSLRNQPQHF.

This clonotype was seen repeatedly, ten times or more. This rearrangement joins TRBV24-1 to TRBJ2-4; the D gene is possibly TRBD2 (6 bases). Trimming took 2 bases from V and 9 from J, leaving 16 bases between them. The CDR3 covers 15 residues. Germline assignment: CDR1 KGHDR and CDR2 SFDVKD. Here the CDR3 reads CATSDSGVSSRIQYF. In nucleotides, the CDR3 is TGTGCCACCAGTGATTCGGGGGTCTCCTCGCGCATTCAGTACTTC.

This clonotype has ten or more counts. The chain joins TRBV5-5 to TRBJ2-7; the match to TRBD2 covers 10 bases. The CDR3 spans 15 residues. Germline V CDR1 and CDR2: SGHKS, YYEKEE (reference sequence). V shed 4 bases, J shed 0 bases, and the junction held 4 bases outside the gene matches. The CDR3 reads CASSEGLADSYEQYF. As DNA, the CDR3 is TGTGCCAGCAGCGAAGGACTAGCGGACTCCTACGAGCAGTACTTC.

V gene TRBV19 combines with J gene TRBJ2-1; D gene ambiguous. This CDR3 contains 13 residues. Trimming stripped 1 base from V and 10 bases from J, with 11 bases between. Germline lookup yields CDR1 LNHDA and CDR2 SQIVND (reference sequence). The CDR3 DNA reads TGTGCCAGTAGTATAGCGTGGATCGAGGAGCAGTTCTTC. The encoded protein is CASSIAWIEEQFF.